This note documents a single TCR beta chain sequence. Using immunoSEQ multiplex PCR, the repertoire was profiled, and TCRdb retains in-frame clones only, with some absent. The sample includes 490,000 or so clones, 76% of them seen just once. The sample is drawn from a study of shared clonotypes between healthy human individuals. Germline assignment: CDR1 MNHEY and CDR2 SMNVEV (reference sequence). V lost 6 bases to trimming and J lost 3 bases, with 15 bases between them. CDR3 length: 14 residues. The rearrangement uses TRBV27 and TRBJ2-7; D is possibly TRBD2 (5 bases). The sequenced sample was PBMCs. The receptor comes from a woman aged 40 to 49 in good health. Some clones in this sample may be carry-over from other donors' samples. CDR3 DNA: TGTGCCAGCAGCATAGGACTTAATAGCTACGAGCAGTACTTC. Protein: CASSIGLNSYEQYF.